These T cell receptor beta chains were read from a single sample in a study of cytomegalovirus exposure and HLA in healthy donors. Some clones are missing from TCRdb's copy, which holds only in-frame ones; the method was immunoSEQ multiplex PCR. This table has 120,000 or so clones, roughly two thirds appearing once. Source material: PBMCs. Receptors were obtained from a man aged 25 to 40 in good health and CMV-seropositive. Each CDR3 is given with its conserved first and last residue. The order of the fields is clone size, CDR3 length, D gene, J gene, V gene, CDR3 protein, CDR3 DNA. A D gene is named only where the DNA matches it firmly. Not all rows give a size; the values are once, few, many and, for expanded clones, a class.

. 17 . TRBJ1-5 TRBV7-2 CASSLGSWGRGNQPQHF TGTGCCAGCAGCTTAGGTTCGTGGGGCAGGGGCAATCAGCCCCAGCATTTT
. 13 . TRBJ1-6 TRBV6-6 CATASESNSPLHF TGTGCCACCGCCTCGGAGTCTAATTCACCCCTCCACTTT
few 13 . TRBJ2-5 TRBV21-1 CASSKDGQETQYF TGTGCCAGCAGCAAAGACGGGCAAGAGACCCAGTACTTC
few 13 TRBD1 TRBJ1-1 TRBV7-9 CASSWDSNTEAFF TGTGCCAGCAGCTGGGACAGTAACACTGAAGCTTTCTTT
. 14 TRBD1 TRBJ2-1 TRBV28 CASSSRQGINEQFF TGTGCCAGCAGTTCAAGACAGGGAATCAATGAGCAGTTCTTC
. 16 TRBD2 TRBJ2-1 TRBV4-2 CASSQEGLEAYNEQFF TGTGCCAGCAGCCAAGAGGGACTAGAGGCCTACAATGAGCAGTTCTTC
. 14 . TRBJ1-2 TRBV25-1 CASSDLGGDYGYTF TGTGCCAGCAGTGACCTCGGGGGGGACTATGGCTACACCTTC
once 14 TRBD2 TRBJ2-7 TRBV6-6 CASSYEGGVDEQYF TGTGCCAGCAGTTACGAGGGAGGGGTGGACGAGCAGTACTTC
. 15 TRBD2 TRBJ2-1 TRBV5-1 CASSLGLAVYNEQFF TGCGCCAGCAGCTTAGGACTAGCGGTCTACAATGAGCAGTTCTTC
. 13 . TRBJ2-7 TRBV11-3 CATHHPGFLEQYF TGTGCCACCCACCACCCAGGGTTCCTCGAGCAGTACTTC
. 15 . TRBJ2-1 TRBV28 CASSPGTGAYNEQFF TGTGCCAGCAGTCCGGGGACTGGGGCTTACAATGAGCAGTTCTTC
once 15 . TRBJ2-5 TRBV5-1 CASSLVQTNRETQYF TGCGCCAGCAGCTTGGTGCAGACAAATAGGGAGACCCAGTACTTC
. 15 TRBD2 TRBJ2-2 TRBV10-3 CAISGTSGSAGELFF TGTGCCATCAGCGGGACTAGCGGGTCGGCCGGGGAGCTGTTTTTT
. 13 TRBD2 TRBJ2-7 TRBV29-1 CSVGSGRNYEQYF TGCAGCGTTGGTAGCGGGAGAAACTACGAGCAGTACTTC
. 15 . TRBJ2-2 TRBV1 CTSSHFPSGSGELFF TGCACCAGCAGCCATTTCCCTAGCGGGTCCGGGGAGCTGTTTTTT